The entry below describes one T cell receptor beta chain. The sample is drawn from a study of blood T cell repertoires in COVID-19. Study details: There were acute and convalescent COVID-19 samples, and they came from the United States, Italy and Spain. Nucleic acid was either cDNA or gDNA, and it came from T cells, B-cell-depleted T cells, or PBMCs.

The protocol was immunoSEQ multiplex PCR, while the TCRdb copy is restricted to in-frame clones and leaves out a portion. The sample includes 250,000 to 300,000 clones, 86% seen only once; the top ten take less than 3%. The length of the CDR3 is 13 residues. V lost 7 bases and J 7 bases, leaving 14 bases between the germline ends. Germline assignment: CDR1 ENHRY and CDR2 SYGVKD. This chain uses TRBV10-3 with TRBJ1-5; the D is unclear. The sequence came from a woman younger than 45 with active or convalescent COVID-19. The sample was peripheral blood. CDR3 amino acids: CAITRDVRQPQHF. As DNA, the CDR3 is TGTGCCATCACCCGGGATGTAAGACAGCCCCAGCATTTT.